This T cell receptor beta chain was identified in a study of response to subunit inactivated influenza vaccine. Study-wide results and limits: Authors suggested few new T cells are recruited by each seasonal influenza vaccination.

TCRdb re-called the RT-PCR reads through MiXCR, storing one row per CDR3 protein. This sample has 500,000 to 600,000 distinct CDR3 sequences, with 12% to 15% found just once. This CDR3 has 14 residues. The germline CDR1 and CDR2 sequences are MNHEY and SVGEGT. The germline V and J ends were trimmed by 6 bases and 5 bases, with 15 bases remaining between them. About this clonotype: Its antigen is not known.

The sequencing here drew on PBMCs from blood, taken 11 to 12 days after vaccination. The rearrangement uses TRBV6-2 or TRBV6-3 and TRBJ2-3, with TRBD2 as a possible D gene (6 bases). The clonotype was recovered from a man in his fifties or sixties who received an inactivated influenza vaccine. DNA for the CDR3: TGTGCCAGCAGCTGGGCGGGGACGGGAGATACGCAGTATTTT. It translates to CASSWAGTGDTQYF.